The following is a T cell receptor (beta chain) sequence with its context. What it binds is not known. Participants living with HIV all received treatment in the United States. Survey-level immunoSEQ v3.0 assays were run. TCRdb keeps only in-frame clones here, not all; method: immunoSEQ multiplex PCR. Seen here are about 28,000 clones, 80% to 90% observed once, and the top ten hold roughly 9.5%. These data come from a study of long-term antiretroviral therapy in people with HIV. About the study: Samples from the earliest time points predate the 2015 immediate-ART recommendation by about a decade. Whole-study findings and limits: Despite increasing after ART, diversity remained lower than that of transplant donor controls. Pre-ART clonal expansions dominated every time point's repertoire.

The sequence was obtained from a man aged 35 to 55 with HIV. The sample consisted of unsorted PBMCs, taken 3 years after starting antiretroviral therapy.

The CDR3 spells CASSSTTGVMAEAFF. The CDR3 DNA reads TGCGCCAGCAGCTCAACTACAGGCGTGATGGCTGAAGCTTTCTTT. The rearrangement links TRBV5-1 to TRBJ1-1; D is possibly TRBD1 (5 bases). CDR1 is SGHRS and CDR2 is YFSETQ in the germline V gene. The CDR3 has 15 residues. Trimming removed 3 bases from V and 6 bases from J, with 18 bases in between. The entire variable domain, with the rest obtained from reference TRBV5-1 and TRBJ1-1, is as follows: KAGVTQTPRYLIKTRGQQVTLSCSPISGHRSVSWYQQTPGQGLQFLFEYFSETQRNKGNFPGRFSGRQFSNSRSEMNVSTLELGDSALYLCASSSTTGVMAEAFFGQGTRLTVV.